Listed here are 26 T cell receptor beta chains from one sample, sequenced in a study of cytomegalovirus exposure and HLA in healthy donors. Primers for the PCR totalled 60 Vbeta and 13 Jbeta. The assay was immunoSEQ multiplex PCR, and TCRdb's table has in-frame clones only and misses some. The profile covers 100,000 to 150,000 clones, with 65% to 90% appearing a single time and less than 3.5% taken by the ten largest. Material for sequencing was PBMCs. All receptors come from a man in his fifties or sixties in good health and CMV-seronegative.

CDR3 bases: TGCGCCAGCAGCCCGCAGGCTGCGGGGGAAAAACTGTTTTTT. It translates to CASSPQAAGEKLFF. The gene calls are TRBV5-1 and TRBJ1-4; D remains ambiguous. Trimming left V 4 bases short and J 8 bases short, with 15 bases between. CDR3 length equals 14 residues. Germline CDR1 is SGHRS and CDR2 is YFSETQ.

This clone was observed a handful of times. The CDR3 nucleotides are TGTGCTAGTGGTGCCGGGACTAGCTACTCCGAGCAGTACTTC. This translates into CASGAGTSYSEQYF. The V call is TRBV12-5, the J call TRBJ2-7, with 9 bases that match TRBD2. This CDR3 spans 14 amino acids. CDR1 is LGHNT, CDR2 FRNRAP, per germline. J gave up 6 bases and V 5 bases, and 8 bases lay outside the gene matches. The full variable domain, with the rest looked up from reference TRBV12-5 and TRBJ2-7, is DARVTQTPRHKVTEMGQEVTMRCQPILGHNTVFWYRQTMMQGLELLAYFRNRAPLDDSGMPKDRFSAEMPDATLATLKIQPSEPRDSAVYFCASGAGTSYSEQYFGPGTRLTVT.

This sequence joins TRBV19 and TRBJ1-5; 7 nucleotides align to TRBD1. V shed 3 bases and J 7 bases; nucleotides not matched to a gene: 6. The CDR3 contains 14 residues. Germline assignment: CDR1 LNHDA and CDR2 SQIVND (reference sequence). Here the CDR3 DNA reads TGTGCCAGTAGTATCCAAACAGGGGCGCAGCCCCAGCATTTT. Its protein is CASSIQTGAQPQHF.

The chain links TRBV27 to TRBJ1-2, with D possibly being TRBD1 (6 bases). Germline V lookup: CDR1 MNHEY, CDR2 SMNVEV (reference sequence). The CDR3 is made up of 13 amino acids. Trimming left V 6 bases short and J 4 bases short, with 12 bases between. The CDR3 coding sequence is TGTGCCAGCAGAGAGGGGACACTCTATGGCTACACCTTC. This sequence encodes CASREGTLYGYTF.

CDR3 DNA sequence: TGCGCCAGCAGTGGGAAGACAGGGGTCGGGGGCTCCTACAATGAGCAGTTCTTC. This encodes CASSGKTGVGGSYNEQFF. The chain has TRBV10-1 and TRBJ2-1; 8 nucleotides match TRBD1. Germline values: CDR1 WNHNN, CDR2 SYGVQD (reference sequence). The CDR3 length is 18 residues. V shed 4 bases, J shed 0 bases, and the junction held 11 bases outside the gene matches.

J is TRBJ1-6 and V is TRBV30; tentatively, D is TRBD1 (5 bases). CDR1 and CDR2 from the germline V gene are GTSNPN and SVGIG (reference sequence). V lost 7 bases to trimming and J lost 1 base, with 14 bases between them. CDR3 size: 15 residues. CDR3 sequence: CASGTGYSYNSPLHF. The CDR3 DNA is TGTGCCTCTGGCACAGGTTATTCCTATAATTCACCCCTCCACTTT.

V and J are TRBV7-9 and TRBJ2-7; TRBD1 is a possible D gene (6 bases). The germline CDR1 and CDR2 sequences are SEHNR and FQNEAQ (reference sequence). The ends were cut back, 7 bases at V and 5 bases at J, with 21 bases in the middle. The CDR3 covers 15 residues. The CDR3 reads CASTHTGQSYHEQYF. The DNA of the CDR3 is TGTGCCAGCACTCATACAGGGCAGTCCTACCACGAGCAGTACTTC.

The chain combines TRBV4-2 with TRBJ2-7, with 7 bases lining up with TRBD2. Germline CDR1 LGHNA, CDR2 YNFKEQ. V lost 1 base and J lost 0; bases outside the gene matches: 6. This CDR3 has 16 amino acids. The CDR3 loop reads CASSQASGEISYEQYF. The CDR3 region has the DNA TGTGCCAGCAGCCAAGCGAGCGGGGAGATCTCCTACGAGCAGTACTTC.

The V gene is TRBV5-1, the J gene TRBJ2-7, with 9 positions matching TRBD1. CDR3 length equals 15 residues. Germline assignment: CDR1 SGHRS and CDR2 YFSETQ. Trimming took 4 bases from V and 3 from J; bases not matched to a gene: 8. This CDR3 reads CASSPWGQGGYEQYF. The CDR3 nucleotides are TGCGCCAGCAGCCCTTGGGGACAGGGTGGCTACGAGCAGTACTTC. Complete variable domain (other parts from reference TRBV5-1 and TRBJ2-7): KAGVTQTPRYLIKTRGQQVTLSCSPISGHRSVSWYQQTPGQGLQFLFEYFSETQRNKGNFPGRFSGRQFSNSRSEMNVSTLELGDSALYLCASSPWGQGGYEQYFGPGTRLTVT.

This clone was counted only a few times. The chain has TRBV29-1 and TRBJ1-4; 11 bases align to TRBD1. CDR3 length: 13 amino acids. V shed 6 bases and J 8 bases; nucleotides not matched to a gene: 5. Germline CDR1 is SQVTM and CDR2 is ANQGSEA. The CDR3 loop is CSVRDRGEEKLFF. DNA of the CDR3: TGCAGCGTCCGGGACAGGGGGGAGGAAAAACTGTTTTTT.

A few counts support this clone. The chain has TRBV5-1 and TRBJ2-2; D perhaps matches TRBD1 (6 bases). Trimming shortened V by 2 bases and J by 7 bases, and 15 bases separated the two germline ends. This CDR3 is 15 amino acids long. The germline V gene has CDR1 SGHRS and CDR2 YFSETQ. The CDR3 sequence is CASSFPETGSGELFF. CDR3 nucleotides: TGCGCCAGCAGCTTCCCAGAGACAGGCAGCGGGGAGCTGTTTTTT. Variable domain in full (rest from reference TRBV5-1 and TRBJ2-2): KAGVTQTPRYLIKTRGQQVTLSCSPISGHRSVSWYQQTPGQGLQFLFEYFSETQRNKGNFPGRFSGRQFSNSRSEMNVSTLELGDSALYLCASSFPETGSGELFFGEGSRLTVL.

V usage is TRBV19 and J usage is TRBJ1-1, with 12 bases that match TRBD1. Germline assignment: CDR1 LNHDA and CDR2 SQIVND (reference sequence). The junction had 13 bases not matched to a gene; V was cut back by 3 bases and J by 5 bases. This CDR3 spans 18 amino acids. CDR3 loop: CASSIFGDRGRLGTEAFF. The CDR3 region has the DNA TGTGCCAGTAGTATCTTTGGGGACAGGGGGCGGTTGGGGACTGAAGCTTTCTTT.

This chain uses TRBV7-8 with TRBJ2-1; 8 positions agree with TRBD2. Germline CDR1 and CDR2: SGHVS and FQNEAQ. Trimming took 2 bases from V and 6 from J; bases not matched to a gene: 6. The CDR3 has 15 residues. The CDR3 coding sequence is TGTGCCAGCAGCTTAATCGGGGGGGCGGCCAATGAGCAGTTCTTC. Its translation is CASSLIGGAANEQFF.

The genes are TRBV10-1 and TRBJ1-4; 8 bases match TRBD1. From germline, CDR1 is WNHNN and CDR2 SYGVQD (reference sequence). This CDR3 is 13 amino acids long. V shed 8 bases and J 8 bases; nucleotides not matched to a gene: 7. CDR3 bases: TGCGCCAGCTCGAGGACAGGGATCGAAAAACTGTTTTTT. Translation: CASSRTGIEKLFF.

The V call is TRBV19, the J call TRBJ1-4; 9 bases align to TRBD1. The germline CDR1 and CDR2 sequences are LNHDA and SQIVND (reference sequence). The CDR3 totals 16 residues. The V and J ends lost 6 bases and 8 bases, in that order; junction bases with no gene match: 13. CDR3 sequence reads: CASSSLSGTGLEKLFF. CDR3 nucleotide sequence: TGTGCCAGTAGCTCCCTTTCCGGGACAGGGTTGGAAAAACTGTTTTTT.

This chain joins TRBV11-2 and TRBJ1-2; 7 bases are shared with TRBD1. V was clipped by 5 bases and J by 4 bases; unmatched bases: 4. This CDR3 is built from 13 residues. Germline V gene lookup returns CDR1 SGHAT and CDR2 FQNNGV. Here the CDR3 DNA reads TGTGCCAGCAGCGTCAGGGGGGCCTATGGCTACACCTTC. Its protein product is CASSVRGAYGYTF.

The chain joins TRBV5-6 to TRBJ1-4; weak D call: TRBD1 (6 bases). The length of the CDR3 is 14 residues. The V end lost 4 bases, the J end lost 4 bases, and 11 bases lay between the germline ends. The germline V gene encodes CDR1 SGHDT and CDR2 YYEEEE. The CDR3 DNA reads TGTGCCAGCAGCGTGGACAGTCGTAATGAAAAACTGTTTTTT. Encoded protein: CASSVDSRNEKLFF.

The gene calls are TRBV4-2 and TRBJ2-5; 9 positions match TRBD2. The CDR3 covers 16 residues. V lost 0 bases to trimming and J lost 5 bases; unmatched junction nucleotides: 7. Germline assignment: CDR1 LGHNA and CDR2 YNFKEQ. The CDR3: CASSQDHSGGFETQYF. The CDR3 DNA follows: TGTGCCAGCAGCCAAGATCATAGCGGGGGATTCGAGACCCAGTACTTC.

The chain carries TRBV30 and TRBJ2-2; possibly TRBD1 for D (6 bases). This CDR3 is 15 amino acids long. From germline, CDR1 is GTSNPN and CDR2 SVGIG (reference sequence). V was shortened by 1 base and J by 4 bases, with 13 bases between the two germline ends. The CDR3 sequence: CAWSAYRAGTGELFF. In DNA form, the CDR3 reads TGTGCCTGGAGTGCCTACAGGGCAGGCACCGGGGAGCTGTTTTTT.

V usage is TRBV5-6 and J usage is TRBJ1-3; the D is unclear. Germline CDR1 SGHDT, CDR2 YYEEEE. V lost 0 bases, J lost 2 bases, and 12 bases lay in between. This CDR3 has 16 residues. The CDR3 reads CASSLAVIQAGNTIYF. The CDR3 DNA is TGTGCCAGCAGCTTGGCCGTGATTCAGGCTGGAAACACCATATATTTT. Drawing the rest from reference TRBV5-6 and TRBJ1-3, the complete variable domain is DAGVTQSPTHLIKTRGQQVTLRCSPKSGHDTVSWYQQALGQGPQFIFQYYEEEERQRGNFPDRFSGHQFPNYSSELNVNALLLGDSALYLCASSLAVIQAGNTIYFGEGSWLTVV.

This sequence joins TRBV2 and TRBJ1-1; no firm D call. Germline lookup yields CDR1 SNHLY and CDR2 FYNNEI. Trimming cost V 6 bases and J 8 bases, with 13 bases left between them. This CDR3 comprises 12 residues. Written as DNA, the CDR3 is TGTGCCAGCAGGACCGACGGGAACGAAGCTTTCTTT. Translating it yields CASRTDGNEAFF.

This chain links TRBV27 with TRBJ1-1, with D tentatively TRBD1 (5 bases). The CDR3 length is 15 residues. Per germline, CDR1 MNHEY and CDR2 SMNVEV (reference sequence). V lost 0 bases and J 4 bases, leaving 12 bases between the germline ends. CDR3 coding DNA: TGTGCCAGCAGTTTATCCTCAGGGTTTAGCACTGAAGCTTTCTTT. Its protein product is CASSLSSGFSTEAFF.

This chain links TRBV10-3 with TRBJ2-5; 8 positions agree with TRBD2. Germline lookup yields CDR1 ENHRY and CDR2 SYGVKD. This CDR3 spans 15 amino acids. Losses at the gene ends were 6 bases for V and 5 bases for J; bases not matched to a gene: 11. The CDR3 region has the DNA TGTGCCATCAGGGACCCGGGACTAGGGGGTGAGACCCAGTACTTC. It specifies CAIRDPGLGGETQYF.

This clone has only one observation. This chain uses TRBV18 with TRBJ1-5, with no clear D. Trimming removed 4 bases at V and 10 bases at J, with 23 bases between. The CDR3 is 16 residues long. Per germline, CDR1 KGHSH and CDR2 LQKENI. This chain's CDR3 is CASSLGRYGVNPPQHF. CDR3 bases: TGTGCCAGCTCACTGGGGAGGTACGGAGTAAATCCTCCCCAGCATTTT. The full variable domain, in which reference TRBV18 and TRBJ1-5 provide the parts outside the CDR3, is NAGVMQNPRHLVRRRGQEARLRCSPMKGHSHVYWYRQLPEEGLKFMVYLQKENIIDESGMPKERFSAEFPKEGPSILRIQQVVRGDSAAYFCASSLGRYGVNPPQHFGDGTRLSIL.

The chain couples TRBV5-1 to TRBJ2-5, with TRBD1 as a possible D gene (6 bases). This CDR3 is 14 amino acids long. V lost 6 bases and J lost 0, with 12 bases in between. Germline-derived CDR1 and CDR2 are SGHRS and YFSETQ. As DNA, the CDR3 is TGCGCCAGCAAAACGGGACACAACCAAGAGACCCAGTACTTC. Protein sequence: CASKTGHNQETQYF.

This chain uses TRBV2 with TRBJ2-3; 13 positions match TRBD2. This CDR3 has 16 amino acids. Germline values: CDR1 SNHLY, CDR2 FYNNEI. V shed 4 bases, J shed 1 base, and the junction held 2 bases outside the gene matches. CDR3 DNA: TGTGCCAGCAGTGGGACTAGCGGGGGCCGCACAGATACGCAGTATTTT. This translates into CASSGTSGGRTDTQYF.